This T cell receptor beta chain was profiled in a study of CD8 T cells in Susac syndrome (dated by TCRdb to the late 2010s). In terms of the full investigation: Among the Susac syndrome patients who were sequenced, clinically active disease was present in more than five and clinical remission was observed in roughly eight. Whether CD8+ T cell activation and differentiation in Susac syndrome was antigen driven was tested using repertoire sequencing. At blood withdrawal, Susac syndrome patients were either therapy-naive, taking corticosteroids (in some cases with IVIg as well), or taking IVIg alone. Findings and caveats that apply to the study as a whole: The CD4+ T cell repertoire of patients with Susac syndrome showed no detectable clonal expansion. The TCR sequencing and HLA analysis was acknowledged to have included a relatively small number of individuals.

The CDR3, from cysteine to phenylalanine, totals 14 residues. The entry retains the CDR3 DNA only, 42 bases that are in frame from base 1. The germline V gene sets CDR1 to SGHVS and CDR2 to FQNEAQ. V and J are trimmed by 5 bases and 5 bases, and the gene matches miss 6 bases of the junction. As concerns this clonotype: The target of this receptor is not known. Base-call qualities are not available, and no considerably larger clone is one nucleotide away.

Peripheral blood CD8+ and CD4+ T cells from healthy donors, Susac syndrome patients and multiple sclerosis patients were profiled using high-throughput TCR beta sequencing. Susac syndrome patients met recently defined diagnostic criteria for definite or probable disease. CD8+ TEMRA cells were enriched by FACS, while bulk CD8+ and CD4+ T cells were purified by magnetic negative isolation. Blood was drawn into EDTA tubes, processed within 24 hours, and PBMCs were isolated by density gradient centrifugation. PBMCs intended for TCR sequencing were cryopreserved in liquid nitrogen and thawed later in a water bath at 37 degrees C. A purity of at least 90% was achieved for sorted or isolated CD4+, CD8+ and CD8+ TEMRA cells. RNA was extracted using the RNeasy kit, and roughly 0.5 to 1 microgram was reverse transcribed with random hexamers. The immunoSEQ multiplex PCR assay, which covers 54 Vbeta and 13 Jbeta segments, was used to amplify TCR beta CDR3 regions. Bias from PCR amplification was corrected by using a synthetic template baseline for primer optimization and for computational correction. Per the source publication's procedure: Only productive sequences were kept, with reads annotated to V, D and J genes according to IMGT and analyzed in immunoSEQ Analyzer. Clonality was computed as one minus Shannon entropy normalized by log2 of the number of productive unique sequences. For each patient and control, public and private clones were evaluated within the 100 most prevalent clones. Clones were defined as Susac-specific if absent from the healthy and MS cohorts, from under 1,200 published viral clones and from other ImmuneACCESS disease sequences. TCRdb reprocessed the public reads (quality trimming at Q25 with fastp, clone calling with MiXCR) and kept in-frame beta chains. CDR3 protein duplicates are merged, each entry listing the most common genes and DNA. These V and J calls rely on TCRdb rather than the paper's analysis. This sample is represented by roughly 190,000 distinct CDR3 sequences; more than 90% of them were singletons. Together, the top ten hold 0.09% to 0.1% of the sample.

The chain links TRBV7-8 with TRBJ2-1, with 7 bases aligning to TRBD2. The sequencing input was CD4+ T cells from PBMCs. The TCR comes from a human donor with Susac syndrome. The DNA sequence reads TGTGCCAGCAGCGCGAGGAGCGGGGACAATGAGCAGTTCTTC. This yields the protein CASSARSGDNEQFF.